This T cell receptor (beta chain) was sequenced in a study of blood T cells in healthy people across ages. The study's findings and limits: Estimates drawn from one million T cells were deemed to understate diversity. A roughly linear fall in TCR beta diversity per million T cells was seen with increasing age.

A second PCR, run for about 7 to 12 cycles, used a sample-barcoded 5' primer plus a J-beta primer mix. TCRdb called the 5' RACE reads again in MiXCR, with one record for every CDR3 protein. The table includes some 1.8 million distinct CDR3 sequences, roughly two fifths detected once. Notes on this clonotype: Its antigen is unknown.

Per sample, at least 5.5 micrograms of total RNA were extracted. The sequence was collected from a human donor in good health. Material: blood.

In nucleotides, the CDR3 is TGCAGTGCCCCCCAACAAAGGGAGACCCAGTACTTC. Its protein is CSAPQQRETQYF. This chain joins TRBV20-1 and TRBJ2-5; D unclear. Germline CDR1 reads DFQATT; CDR2 reads SNEGSKA (reference sequence). This CDR3 contains 12 residues. V gave up 6 bases and J gave up 5 bases, with 13 bases separating them.